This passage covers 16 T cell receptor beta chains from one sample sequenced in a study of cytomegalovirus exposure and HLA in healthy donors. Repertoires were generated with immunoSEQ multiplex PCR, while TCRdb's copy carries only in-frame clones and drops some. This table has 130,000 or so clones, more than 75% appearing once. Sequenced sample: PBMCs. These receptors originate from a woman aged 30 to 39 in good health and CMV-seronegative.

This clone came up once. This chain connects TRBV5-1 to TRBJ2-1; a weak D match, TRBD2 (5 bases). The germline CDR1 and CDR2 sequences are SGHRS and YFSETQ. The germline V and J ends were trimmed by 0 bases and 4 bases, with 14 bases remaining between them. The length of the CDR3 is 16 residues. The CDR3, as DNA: TGCGCCAGCAGCTTGGCGCCGACTCGGACTTACAATGAGCAGTTCTTC. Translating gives CASSLAPTRTYNEQFF.

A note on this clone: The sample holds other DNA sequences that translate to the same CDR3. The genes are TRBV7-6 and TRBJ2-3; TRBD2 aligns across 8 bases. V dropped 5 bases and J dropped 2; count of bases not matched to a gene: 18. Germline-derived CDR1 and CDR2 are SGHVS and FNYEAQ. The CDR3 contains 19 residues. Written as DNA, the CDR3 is TGTGCCAGCAGCGGAGAGGGGGGTGAAGCGGGGGAGCTCACAGATACGCAGTATTTT. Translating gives CASSGEGGEAGELTDTQYF.

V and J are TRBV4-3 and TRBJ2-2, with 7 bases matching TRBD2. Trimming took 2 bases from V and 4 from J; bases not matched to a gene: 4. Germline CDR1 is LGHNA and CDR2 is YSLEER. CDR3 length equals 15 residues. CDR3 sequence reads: CASSQLADLTGELFF. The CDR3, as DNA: TGCGCCAGCAGCCAACTAGCGGACCTCACCGGGGAGCTGTTTTTT.

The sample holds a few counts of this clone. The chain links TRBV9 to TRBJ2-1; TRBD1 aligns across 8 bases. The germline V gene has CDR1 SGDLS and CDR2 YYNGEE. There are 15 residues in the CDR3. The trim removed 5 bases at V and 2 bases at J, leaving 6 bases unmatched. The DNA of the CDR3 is TGTGCCAGCAGGTATTCGGGACAGGCCTACAATGAGCAGTTCTTC. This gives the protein CASRYSGQAYNEQFF.

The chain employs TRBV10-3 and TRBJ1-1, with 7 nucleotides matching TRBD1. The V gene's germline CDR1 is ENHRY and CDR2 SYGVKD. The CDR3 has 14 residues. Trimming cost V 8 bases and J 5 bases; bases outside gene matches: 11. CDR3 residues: CAIGAGGPGTEAFF. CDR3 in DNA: TGTGCCATCGGAGCAGGGGGGCCGGGGACTGAAGCTTTCTTT.

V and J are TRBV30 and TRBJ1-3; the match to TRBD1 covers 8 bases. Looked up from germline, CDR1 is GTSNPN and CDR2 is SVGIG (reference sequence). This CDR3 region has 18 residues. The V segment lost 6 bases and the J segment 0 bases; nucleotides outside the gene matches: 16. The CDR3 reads CACETRRQGPSSGNTIYF. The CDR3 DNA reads TGTGCCTGTGAGACCCGGCGACAGGGGCCAAGCTCTGGAAACACCATATATTTT.

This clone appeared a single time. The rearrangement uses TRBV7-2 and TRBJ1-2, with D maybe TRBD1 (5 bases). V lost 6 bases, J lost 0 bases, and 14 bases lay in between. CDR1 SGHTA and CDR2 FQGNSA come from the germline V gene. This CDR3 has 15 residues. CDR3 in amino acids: CASRKTDNSNYGYTF. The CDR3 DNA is TGTGCCAGCAGGAAAACGGACAACTCTAACTATGGCTACACCTTC.

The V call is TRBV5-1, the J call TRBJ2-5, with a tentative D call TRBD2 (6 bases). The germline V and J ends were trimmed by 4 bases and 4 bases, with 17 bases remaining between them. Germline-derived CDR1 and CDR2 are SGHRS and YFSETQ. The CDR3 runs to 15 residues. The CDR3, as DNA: TGCGCCAGCAGCCCGGCCGGGCCGGGGGTAGAGACCCAGTACTTC. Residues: CASSPAGPGVETQYF.

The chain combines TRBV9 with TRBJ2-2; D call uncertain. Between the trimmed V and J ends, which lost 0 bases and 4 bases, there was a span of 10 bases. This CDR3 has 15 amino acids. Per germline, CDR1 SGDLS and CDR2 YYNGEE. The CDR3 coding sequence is TGTGCCAGCAGCGTAGGCGGAGATTCCACCGGGGAGCTGTTTTTT. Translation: CASSVGGDSTGELFF.

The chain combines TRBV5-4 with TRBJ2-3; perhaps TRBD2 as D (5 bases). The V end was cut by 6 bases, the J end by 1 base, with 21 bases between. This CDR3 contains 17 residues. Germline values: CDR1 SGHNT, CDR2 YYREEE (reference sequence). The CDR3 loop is CASTRRGSTRGTDTQYF. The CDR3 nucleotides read TGTGCCAGCACCCGGAGAGGGTCAACCCGGGGCACAGATACGCAGTATTTT.

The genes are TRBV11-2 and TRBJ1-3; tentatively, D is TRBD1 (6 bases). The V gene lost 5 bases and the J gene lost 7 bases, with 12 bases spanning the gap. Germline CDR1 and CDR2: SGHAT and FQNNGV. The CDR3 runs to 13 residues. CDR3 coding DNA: TGTGCCAGCAGCAGAACAGGGTCTAACACCATATATTTT. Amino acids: CASSRTGSNTIYF. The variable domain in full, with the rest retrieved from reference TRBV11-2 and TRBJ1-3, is EAGVAQSPRYKIIEKRQSVAFWCNPISGHATLYWYQQILGQGPKLLIQFQNNGVVDDSQLPKDRFSAERLKGVDSTLKIQPAKLEDSAVYLCASSRTGSNTIYFGEGSWLTVV.

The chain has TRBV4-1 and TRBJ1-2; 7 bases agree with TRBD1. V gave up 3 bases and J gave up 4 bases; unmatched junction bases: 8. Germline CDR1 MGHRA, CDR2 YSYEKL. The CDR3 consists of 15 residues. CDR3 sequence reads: CASSHNTGDGYGYTF. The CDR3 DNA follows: TGCGCCAGCAGCCATAACACAGGGGATGGCTATGGCTACACCTTC.

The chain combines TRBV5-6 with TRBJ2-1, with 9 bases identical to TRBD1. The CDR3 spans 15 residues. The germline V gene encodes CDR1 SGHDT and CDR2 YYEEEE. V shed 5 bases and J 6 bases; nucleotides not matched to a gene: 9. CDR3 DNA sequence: TGTGCCAGCAGATCCGGGACAGGGCTTGCCAATGAGCAGTTCTTC. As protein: CASRSGTGLANEQFF.

Here the CDR3 DNA reads TGTGCCAGCTCACCCCGACAGGGAAGCTATGGCTACACCTTC. The encoded protein is CASSPRQGSYGYTF. The rearrangement joins TRBV18 to TRBJ1-2, with TRBD1 matching over 7 bases. The CDR3 length is 14 residues. J gave up 4 bases and V 3 bases, and 5 bases lay outside the gene matches. Germline-derived CDR1 and CDR2 are KGHSH and LQKENI.

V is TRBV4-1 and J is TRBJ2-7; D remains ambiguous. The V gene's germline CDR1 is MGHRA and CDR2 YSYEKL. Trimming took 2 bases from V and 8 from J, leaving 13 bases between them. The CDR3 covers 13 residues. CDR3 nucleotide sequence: TGCGCCAGCAGCCAAAAGATACCGACAAAGCAGTACTTC. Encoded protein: CASSQKIPTKQYF.

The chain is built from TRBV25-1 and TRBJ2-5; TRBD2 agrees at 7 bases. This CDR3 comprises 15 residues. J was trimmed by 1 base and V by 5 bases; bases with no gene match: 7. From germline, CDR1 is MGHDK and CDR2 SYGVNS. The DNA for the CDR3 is TGTGCCAGCAGTCGCCTCCGGACTAGCCAAGAGACCCAGTACTTC. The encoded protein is CASSRLRTSQETQYF.